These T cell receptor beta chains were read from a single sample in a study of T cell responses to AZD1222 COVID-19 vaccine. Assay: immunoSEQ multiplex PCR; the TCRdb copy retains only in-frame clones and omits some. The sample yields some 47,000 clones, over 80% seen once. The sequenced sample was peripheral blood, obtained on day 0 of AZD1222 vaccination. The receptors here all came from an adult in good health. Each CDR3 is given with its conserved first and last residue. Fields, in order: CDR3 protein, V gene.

CDR3: CATSTGSYEQYF
V: TRBV15

CDR3: CAISESPGYNYGYTF
V: TRBV10-3

CDR3: CASSPGTGGLNTIYF
V: TRBV7-9

CDR3: CASSRARGTREKLFF
V: TRBV28

CDR3: CASSLRASGSSYNEQFF
V: TRBV7-8

CDR3: CASSLGLGRDSEAFF
V: TRBV13

CDR3: CASSLGTGAKDFF
V: TRBV7-8

CDR3: CASSPLTGDTEAFF
V: TRBV18

CDR3: CASSPLGTGTYEQYF
V: TRBV6-6

CDR3: CATGSGGAPGELFF
V: TRBV5-1

CDR3: CASTGTALNEQYF
V: TRBV2

CDR3: CAWSGGGLSNYGYTF
V: TRBV30

CDR3: CASSGGTSNYGYTF
V: TRBV2

CDR3: CASSLGRGLGGYTF
V: TRBV28

CDR3: CASSTDWTASYEQYF
V: TRBV5-6

CDR3: CAWSQGNYGYTF
V: TRBV30

CDR3: CASSLEQRPSGNTIYF
V: TRBV5-1

CDR3: CASSLGQTNSPLHF
V: TRBV10-2

CDR3: CASSPTGTGNQETQYF
V: TRBV7-3

CDR3: CASIGLASNEQFF
V: TRBV5-5

CDR3: CASSQLAGQSEQFF
V: TRBV4-1

CDR3: CAWSTQYGTAQFF
V: TRBV30

CDR3: CASSLGRLVGETYEQYF
V: TRBV11-2

CDR3: CASELQQGNYGYTF
V: TRBV2

CDR3: CASSSRTGLNTEAFF
V: TRBV5-1

CDR3: CASSPSRNSPLHF
V: TRBV11-2

CDR3: CASSPPPGIGSTDTQYF
V: TRBV7-9

CDR3: CASRRDRAGNTIYF
V: TRBV2

CDR3: CASSLPTGELFF
V: TRBV12-3/TRBV12-4

CDR3: CASSLAPDYEQYF
V: TRBV5-8

CDR3: CASSPVLMRQGRGSPLHF
V: TRBV18

CDR3: CASSPGTGNQPQHF
V: TRBV5-8

CDR3: CASSTPGAEAFF
V: TRBV6-2/TRBV6-3

CDR3: CASSISGQAGEQYF
V: TRBV19

CDR3: CASSPAGTGTNEQFF
V: TRBV6-5

CDR3: CASSIVNGRREQYF
V: TRBV19

CDR3: CASSSGLAGYNEQFF
V: TRBV6-5

CDR3: CASSLASFHEQYF
V: TRBV7-9

CDR3: CASSQDKAGVGSGANVLTF
V: TRBV4-1

CDR3: CASRSLAEGVNIQYF
V: TRBV6-6

CDR3: CASSDTALYTDTQYF
V: TRBV19

CDR3: CASSHLLAGGLAGELFF
V: TRBV14

CDR3: CASSLVRQGNYGYTF
V: TRBV7-2

CDR3: CASNAGTVYGYTF
V: TRBV19

CDR3: CASRFRGLLNEKLFF
V: TRBV11-2